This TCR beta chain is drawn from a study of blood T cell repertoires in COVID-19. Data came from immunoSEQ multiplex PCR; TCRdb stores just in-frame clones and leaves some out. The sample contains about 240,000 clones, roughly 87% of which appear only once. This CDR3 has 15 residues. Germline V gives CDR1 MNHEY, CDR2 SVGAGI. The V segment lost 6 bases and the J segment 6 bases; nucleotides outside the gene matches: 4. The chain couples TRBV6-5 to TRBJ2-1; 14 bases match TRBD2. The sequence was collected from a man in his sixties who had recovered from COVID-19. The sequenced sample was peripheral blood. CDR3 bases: TGTGCCAGCAGGCGGACTAGCGGGGGGTTCAATGAGCAGTTCTTC. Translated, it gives CASRRTSGGFNEQFF.